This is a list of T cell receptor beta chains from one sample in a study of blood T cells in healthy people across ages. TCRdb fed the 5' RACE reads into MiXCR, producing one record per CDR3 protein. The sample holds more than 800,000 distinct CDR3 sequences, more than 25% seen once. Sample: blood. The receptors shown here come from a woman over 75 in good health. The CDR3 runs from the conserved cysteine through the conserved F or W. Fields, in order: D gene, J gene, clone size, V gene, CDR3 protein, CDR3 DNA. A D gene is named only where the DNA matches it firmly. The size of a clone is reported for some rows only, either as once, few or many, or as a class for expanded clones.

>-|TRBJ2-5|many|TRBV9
CASNGGPGQETQYF
TGTGCCAGCAACGGGGGGCCTGGTCAAGAGACCCAGTACTTC
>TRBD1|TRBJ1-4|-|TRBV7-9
CASSRGTGGRDRLFF
TGTGCCAGCAGCCGTGGGACAGGGGGACGGGACAGACTGTTTTTT
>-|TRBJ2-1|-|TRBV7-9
CASSQGLGTAYNEQFF
TGTGCCAGCAGCCAAGGACTAGGGACAGCCTACAATGAGCAGTTCTTC
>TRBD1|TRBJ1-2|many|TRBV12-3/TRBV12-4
CASSPGDRGRREYTF
TGTGCCAGCAGTCCGGGGGACAGGGGGAGAAGGGAGTACACCTTC
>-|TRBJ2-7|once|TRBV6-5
CASSPLGVYEQYF
TGTGCCAGCAGTCCCCTCGGGGTTTACGAGCAGTACTTC
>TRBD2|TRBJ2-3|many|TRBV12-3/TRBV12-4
CASSFQAGGSTDTQYF
TGTGCCAGCAGTTTCCAAGCGGGGGGGTCCACAGATACGCAGTATTTT
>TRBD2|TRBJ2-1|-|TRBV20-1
CSARDWRGGSYNEQFF
TGCAGTGCTAGAGATTGGCGGGGGGGTTCCTACAATGAGCAGTTCTTC
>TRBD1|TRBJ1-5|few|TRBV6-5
CASRRTGNGNQPQHF
TGTGCCAGCAGGAGGACAGGGAATGGCAATCAGCCCCAGCATTTT
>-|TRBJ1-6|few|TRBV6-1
CASSEARTGGRAHNSPLHF
TGTGCCAGCAGTGAAGCGCGCACAGGCGGCCGCGCCCATAATTCACCCCTCCACTTT
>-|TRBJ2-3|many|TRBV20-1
CSALREAFTDTQYF
TGCAGTGCTTTAAGGGAAGCCTTCACAGATACGCAGTATTTT
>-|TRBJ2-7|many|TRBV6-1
CASSRDIGQRYEQYF
TGTGCCAGCAGCCGGGACATCGGTCAACGCTACGAGCAGTACTTC
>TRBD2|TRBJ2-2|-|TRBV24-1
CATSDLMAGGPGELFF
TGTGCCACCAGTGATTTGATGGCGGGGGGTCCCGGGGAGCTGTTTTTT
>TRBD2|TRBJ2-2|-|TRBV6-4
CASSDTGGSGELFF
TGTGCCAGCAGTGACACGGGGGGATCCGGGGAGCTGTTTTTT
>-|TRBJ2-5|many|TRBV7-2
CASSSYGGWETQYF
TGTGCCAGCAGCTCCTACGGGGGCTGGGAGACCCAGTACTTC
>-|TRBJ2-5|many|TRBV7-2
CASRTQETQYF
TGTGCCAGCCGGACGCAAGAGACCCAGTACTTC
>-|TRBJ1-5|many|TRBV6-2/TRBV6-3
CASSYWNQPQHF
TGTGCCAGCAGTTACTGGAATCAGCCCCAGCATTTT
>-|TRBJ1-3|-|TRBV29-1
CSVGSGRNTIYF
TGCAGCGTTGGATCAGGGAGAAACACCATATATTTT
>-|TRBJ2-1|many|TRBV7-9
CASSLSDGGNEQFF
TGTGCCAGCAGCTTGTCGGACGGGGGAAATGAGCAGTTCTTC
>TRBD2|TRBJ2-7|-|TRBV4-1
CASSPGLAESSYEQYF
TGCGCCAGCAGCCCCGGACTAGCTGAGAGCTCCTACGAGCAGTACTTC
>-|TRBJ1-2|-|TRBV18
CAGSLPRVSYGYTF
TGTGCCGGCTCACTTCCGAGGGTATCCTATGGCTACACCTTC
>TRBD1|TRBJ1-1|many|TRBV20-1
CSAFETGAYEAFF
TGCAGTGCTTTCGAGACAGGGGCCTATGAAGCTTTCTTT
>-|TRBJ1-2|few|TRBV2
CASSEQGGRYGYTF
TGTGCCAGCAGTGAACAGGGAGGGAGGTATGGCTACACCTTC
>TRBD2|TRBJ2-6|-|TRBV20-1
CSARDLSGGPSSGANVLTF
TGCAGTGCTAGAGACCTCAGCGGGGGCCCAAGCTCTGGGGCCAACGTCCTGACTTTC
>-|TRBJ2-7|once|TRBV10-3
CASRDGQNEQYF
TGTGCCAGCAGGGACGGACAGAACGAGCAGTACTTC
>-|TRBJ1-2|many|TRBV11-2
CASSYSGGAVGYTF
TGTGCCAGCAGCTACTCAGGAGGCGCGGTCGGCTACACCTTC
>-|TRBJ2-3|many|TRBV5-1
CASSLAVDTDTQYF
TGCGCCAGCAGCTTGGCCGTAGACACAGATACGCAGTATTTT
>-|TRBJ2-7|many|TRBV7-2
CASSLGRSYEQYF
TGCGCCAGCAGCCTGGGACGGAGTTACGAGCAGTACTTC
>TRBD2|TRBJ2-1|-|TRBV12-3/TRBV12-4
CASTSGRLNEQFF
TGTGCCAGCACCTCCGGGAGGCTGAATGAGCAGTTCTTC
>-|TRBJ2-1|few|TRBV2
CASSEGATVETQFF
TGTGCCAGCAGTGAAGGGGCTACGGTGGAGACCCAGTTCTTC
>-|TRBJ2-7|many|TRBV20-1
CSADQGLDTYEQYF
TGCAGTGCCGATCAGGGGCTAGACACCTACGAGCAGTACTTC
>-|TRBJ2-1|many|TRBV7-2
CASSLAAPGEQFF
TGTGCCAGCAGCTTAGCGGCCCCGGGCGAGCAGTTCTTC
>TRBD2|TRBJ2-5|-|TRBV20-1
CSGKARSGAYQETQYF
TGCAGTGGAAAGGCCCGTAGCGGGGCGTACCAAGAGACCCAGTACTTC
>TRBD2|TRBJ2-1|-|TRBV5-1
CASSPRGLAGAEGEQFF
TGCGCCAGCAGCCCTAGGGGACTAGCGGGAGCCGAGGGTGAGCAGTTCTTC
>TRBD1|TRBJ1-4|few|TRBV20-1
CSARDRRQGSANEKLFF
TGCAGTGCTAGAGATCGTAGACAGGGGAGTGCTAATGAAAAACTGTTTTTT
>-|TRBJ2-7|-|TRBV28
CAGSPPGPVYEQYF
TGTGCCGGCAGCCCCCCGGGACCGGTATACGAGCAGTACTTC
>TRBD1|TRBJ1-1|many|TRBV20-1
CSVTNTKGANTEAFF
TGCAGTGTTACGAACACGAAGGGGGCGAACACTGAAGCTTTCTTT
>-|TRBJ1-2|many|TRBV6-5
CASRRELLPHYGYTF
TGTGCCAGCAGGCGGGAGCTTCTTCCCCACTATGGCTACACCTTC
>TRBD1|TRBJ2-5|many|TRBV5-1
CASSSPYEGAVETQYF
TGCGCCAGCAGCTCTCCTTACGAGGGGGCTGTGGAGACCCAGTACTTC
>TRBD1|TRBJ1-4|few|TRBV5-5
CASSLVGTGSEKLFF
TGTGCCAGCAGCTTGGTGGGGACAGGGTCTGAAAAACTGTTTTTT
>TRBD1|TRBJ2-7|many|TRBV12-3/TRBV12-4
CASTGDRVSEQYF
TGTGCCAGCACAGGGGACAGGGTATCCGAGCAGTACTTC
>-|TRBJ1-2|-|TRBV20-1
CSATRTVTDYGYTF
TGCAGTGCTACTCGAACAGTTACTGACTATGGCTACACCTTC
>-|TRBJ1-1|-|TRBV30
CAWRRQGLTEAFF
TGTGCCTGGAGAAGGCAGGGGCTCACTGAAGCTTTCTTT
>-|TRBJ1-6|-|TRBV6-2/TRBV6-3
CASSLSGDNLGSPLHF
TGTGCCAGCAGTTTATCCGGGGACAACCTGGGTTCACCCCTCCACTTT
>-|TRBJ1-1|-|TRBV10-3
CAIKSRDMNTEAFF
TGTGCCATCAAATCCAGGGACATGAACACTGAAGCTTTCTTT
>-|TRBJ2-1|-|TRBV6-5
CASSYNRVVGHEQFF
TGTGCCAGCAGTTACAACAGGGTTGTGGGGCATGAGCAGTTCTTC
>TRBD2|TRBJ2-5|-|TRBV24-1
CATSEMGLAAQYF
TGTGCCACCAGTGAAATGGGACTAGCGGCCCAGTACTTC
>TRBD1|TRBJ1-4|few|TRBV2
CASSQSPTGRNEKLFF
TGTGCCAGCAGTCAAAGTCCGACAGGGAGAAATGAAAAACTGTTTTTT
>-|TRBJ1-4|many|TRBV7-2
CASSLVTGQNEKLFF
TGTGCCAGCAGCTTAGTCACAGGGCAAAATGAAAAACTGTTTTTT
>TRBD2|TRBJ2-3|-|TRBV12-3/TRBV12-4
CASRPKGLAGSVPTDTQYF
TGTGCCAGCAGACCAAAAGGACTAGCGGGGAGCGTGCCCACAGATACGCAGTATTTT
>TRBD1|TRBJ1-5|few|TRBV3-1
CASSQRTGNGPQHF
TGTGCCAGCAGCCAGAGGACAGGGAACGGGCCCCAGCATTTT
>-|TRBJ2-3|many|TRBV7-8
CASSLAAPSPDTQYF
TGTGCCAGCAGTTTAGCGGCCCCCTCCCCAGATACGCAGTATTTT
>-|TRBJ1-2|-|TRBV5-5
CASSPWTVYDYTF
TGTGCCAGCAGTCCCTGGACCGTATATGACTACACCTTC
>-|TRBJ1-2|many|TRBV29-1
CSVWGPAGYTF
TGCAGCGTTTGGGGCCCGGCTGGCTACACCTTC
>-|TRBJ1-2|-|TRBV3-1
CASSPSSGTTYYGYTF
TGTGCCAGCAGCCCCTCGTCCGGGACAACATATTACGGCTACACCTTC
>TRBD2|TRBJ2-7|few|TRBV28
CASTLGGAYEQYF
TGTGCCAGCACTCTGGGGGGGGCCTACGAGCAGTACTTC